This passage covers 22 T cell receptor beta chains from one sample sequenced in a study of glioma-infiltrating T cells. Amplification of TCR alpha and beta CDR3 regions from RNA used iRepertoire nested multiplex PCR. MiXCR, applied by TCRdb to the multiplex PCR reads, yields one record per CDR3 protein. The sample yields fewer than 500,000 distinct CDR3 sequences, about two fifths seen once. The sample consisted of glioma tissue, nonneoplastic brain tissue, or PBMCs (not recorded which). The source of these receptors is a human donor with low-grade glioma or glioblastoma, undergoing nonglioma brain surgery, or in good health (not recorded which).

This clonotype has a handful of counts. The chain links TRBV4-1 to TRBJ1-3, with D maybe TRBD1 (5 bases). Trimming shortened V by 1 base and J by 0 bases, and 10 bases separated the two germline ends. Germline assignment: CDR1 MGHRA and CDR2 YSYEKL. The CDR3 has 16 residues. CDR3 residues: CASSQGQQSSGNTIYF. CDR3 DNA: TGCGCCAGCAGCCAAGGACAGCAGAGCTCTGGAAACACCATATATTTT.

The chain recombines TRBV4-1 with TRBJ2-1; D might be TRBD2 (6 bases). The CDR3 runs to 15 residues. Germline V gene data show CDR1 as MGHRA and CDR2 as YSYEKL. Trimming removed 1 base at V and 8 bases at J, with 15 bases between. DNA of the CDR3: TGCGCCAGCAGCCAAGCCCCCGGGAGTAGAGATGAGCAGTTCTTC. Its protein product is CASSQAPGSRDEQFF.

This clonotype came up a few times. This chain connects TRBV7-4 to TRBJ1-2; unclear D gene. Trimming removed 1 base from V and 3 bases from J, with 9 bases in between. The CDR3 is made up of 14 amino acids. CDR1 and CDR2 from the germline V gene are SGHVT and SQSDAQ. CDR3 in DNA: TGTGCCAGCAGCTTAGGAAGGGTCCACTATGGCTACACCTTC. It yields the protein CASSLGRVHYGYTF. Combining the CDR3 with reference TRBV7-4 and TRBJ1-2 gives the whole variable domain GAGVSQSPRYKVAKRGRDVALRCDSISGHVTLYWYRQTLGQGSEVLTYSQSDAQRDKSGRPSGRFSAERPERSVSTLKIQRTEQGDSAVYLCASSLGRVHYGYTFGSGTRLTVV.

A few counts support this clonotype. V gene TRBV4-3 combines with J gene TRBJ2-1, with TRBD2 matching 7 bases. The germline V gene has CDR1 LGHNA and CDR2 YSLEER. The CDR3 consists of 14 residues. Trimming took 3 bases from V and 7 from J; bases not matched to a gene: 6. The CDR3: CASSQIPSGNEQFF. The CDR3 DNA follows: TGCGCCAGCAGCCAGATCCCTAGCGGTAATGAGCAGTTCTTC.

This clonotype was seen more than once but under ten times. The rearrangement links TRBV7-2 to TRBJ1-1, with 7 bases lining up with TRBD1. CDR3 length equals 16 residues. Unmatched junction bases numbered 4, after V lost 0 bases and J lost 0 bases. Germline lookup yields CDR1 SGHTA and CDR2 FQGNSA. The CDR3 sequence: CASSLAGGGVNTEAFF. In nucleotides, the CDR3 is TGTGCCAGCAGCTTAGCGGGAGGGGGCGTGAACACTGAAGCTTTCTTT.

The rearrangement links TRBV6-1 to TRBJ2-7; a possible D gene is TRBD2 (6 bases). The CDR3 is 15 residues long. V lost 1 base and J 0 bases, leaving 10 bases between the germline ends. CDR1 MNHNS and CDR2 SASEGT come from the germline V gene. Here the CDR3 reads CASSEDYGSSYEQYF. DNA of the CDR3: TGTGCCAGCAGTGAAGATTACGGGAGCTCCTACGAGCAGTACTTC.

The V and J genes are TRBV2 and TRBJ2-7; no definite D call. Trimming pared 6 bases from V and 2 bases from J, leaving 17 bases between. Per the germline V gene, CDR1 is SNHLY and CDR2 is FYNNEI. This CDR3 region has 15 residues. The CDR3 sequence: CASSRDRYGAYEQYF. CDR3 nucleotides: TGTGCCAGCAGCCGCGACCGTTATGGAGCCTACGAGCAGTACTTC.

This sequence joins TRBV7-9 and TRBJ2-3; D is ambiguous. Trimming removed 5 bases from V and 4 bases from J, with 16 bases in between. This CDR3 region has 15 residues. Looked up from germline, CDR1 is SEHNR and CDR2 is FQNEAQ (reference sequence). In DNA form, the CDR3 reads TGTGCCAGCAGCCATGGGAATGTTGGTCCAGATACGCAGTATTTT. It yields the protein CASSHGNVGPDTQYF.

This clonotype was observed a few times. This chain connects TRBV7-9 to TRBJ1-2; D may be TRBD1 (6 bases). The CDR3 has 15 amino acids. The germline V gene has CDR1 SEHNR and CDR2 FQNEAQ (reference sequence). V lost 5 bases and J 4 bases, leaving 17 bases between the germline ends. The CDR3 sequence: CASSPWGHLGYGYTF. The CDR3 bases are TGTGCCAGCAGCCCCTGGGGACACCTCGGCTATGGCTACACCTTC.

This clonotype was counted only a few times. The chain links TRBV27 to TRBJ2-5, with D possibly matching TRBD2 (5 bases). The ends were cut back, 1 base at V and 2 bases at J, with 11 bases in the middle. CDR1 and CDR2 (germline): MNHEY, SMNVEV (reference sequence). The CDR3 is 15 amino acids. CDR3 region: CASSLWGSGQETQYF. The CDR3 DNA reads as TGTGCCAGCAGTTTATGGGGATCGGGACAAGAGACCCAGTACTTC.

This clonotype was detected a few times. This chain connects TRBV4-3 to TRBJ1-1; 11 positions match TRBD1. Germline assignment: CDR1 LGHNA and CDR2 YSLEER. The trim removed 0 bases at V and 7 bases at J, leaving 10 bases unmatched. This CDR3 spans 17 amino acids. The CDR3 DNA follows: TGCGCCAGCAGCCAAGAGGGAACGGACAGGGGGCAGGATGAAGCTTTCTTT. This encodes CASSQEGTDRGQDEAFF.

This chain connects TRBV4-2 to TRBJ2-2; D may correspond to TRBD1 or TRBD2 (5 bases each). V was clipped by 2 bases and J by 6 bases, with 19 bases between them. CDR1 and CDR2 (germline): LGHNA, YNFKEQ. CDR3 length: 17 residues. The DNA for the CDR3 is TGTGCCAGCAGCCAACACTCCGGGACCTCTACGGCCGGGGAGCTGTTTTTT. Amino acids: CASSQHSGTSTAGELFF.

This clonotype has a count of ten or more. J is TRBJ1-1 and V is TRBV27; D is ambiguous. Trimming removed 5 bases from V and 4 bases from J, with 11 bases in between. CDR1 and CDR2 (germline): MNHEY, SMNVEV (reference sequence). The CDR3 loop spans 13 amino acids. CDR3 DNA sequence: TGTGCCAGCAGTCTCAGGATGCTCACTGAAGCTTTCTTT. This translates into CASSLRMLTEAFF.

Comments on this clonotype: Compared with germline, one end of the junction differs, possibly owing to a read error. This sequence joins TRBV7-6 and TRBJ2-1, with a tentative D call TRBD2 (5 bases). Germline V gene lookup returns CDR1 SGHVS and CDR2 FNYEAQ. The CDR3 totals 13 residues. The CDR3 region is CASSLATSNEQFF. As DNA, the CDR3 is TGTGCTAGCAGCTTAGCCACTAGCAATGAGCAGTTCTTC.

The chain uses TRBV4-1 and TRBJ2-7, with a tentative D call TRBD1 (6 bases). The CDR3 runs to 17 residues. Germline lookup yields CDR1 MGHRA and CDR2 YSYEKL. Trimming took off 0 bases at V and 5 bases at J, with 20 bases between the two ends. The CDR3 DNA reads as TGCGCCAGCAGCCAAGACCCTCCGGGACACCTAACGGACGAGCAGTACTTC. It yields the protein CASSQDPPGHLTDEQYF.

The chain links TRBV4-1 to TRBJ2-3; D remains ambiguous. The CDR3 consists of 16 residues. Trimming removed 3 bases from V and 2 bases from J, with 15 bases in between. Germline V gene lookup returns CDR1 MGHRA and CDR2 YSYEKL. The chain's CDR3 is CASSQAIGPYTDTQYF. The CDR3 DNA reads TGCGCCAGCAGCCAGGCGATAGGTCCTTACACAGATACGCAGTATTTT.

Only a few counts were recorded for this clonotype. The gene calls are TRBV28 and TRBJ2-1, with no clear D. The germline V and J ends were trimmed by 6 bases and 10 bases, with 19 bases remaining between them. Germline V CDR1 and CDR2: MDHEN, SYDVKM. This CDR3 spans 14 amino acids. For the CDR3, the DNA is TGTGCCAGCAGCCCCGAGTTCGTGGGAATAGAGCAGTTCTTC. Protein: CASSPEFVGIEQFF.

There are many counts of this clonotype. The V call is TRBV7-9, the J call TRBJ2-3; 7 bases line up with TRBD1. Germline-derived CDR1 and CDR2 are SEHNR and FQNEAQ (reference sequence). This CDR3 comprises 13 residues. V shed 3 bases, J shed 4 bases, and the junction held 1 base outside the gene matches. The CDR3 bases are TGTGCCAGCAGCTTCCAGGGGGCAGATACGCAGTATTTT. This gives the protein CASSFQGADTQYF.

This clonotype has only a few counts. This chain uses TRBV28 with TRBJ1-1, with a possible D match to TRBD1 (6 bases). Germline V gene lookup returns CDR1 MDHEN and CDR2 SYDVKM. V lost 3 bases and J 5 bases, leaving 10 bases between the germline ends. This CDR3 comprises 13 residues. The CDR3 reads CASSLVQGTEAFF. The DNA of the CDR3 is TGTGCCAGCAGTTTGGTACAGGGTACTGAAGCTTTCTTT. Variable domain in full (rest from reference TRBV28 and TRBJ1-1): DVKVTQSSRYLVKRTGEKVFLECVQDMDHENMFWYRQDPGLGLRLIYFSYDVKMKEKGDIPEGYSVSREKKERFSLILESASTNQTSMYLCASSLVQGTEAFFGQGTRLTVV.

On this clonotype: Being one base from a much bigger clone, this may be a read error. The rearrangement joins TRBV6-2 or TRBV6-3 to TRBJ1-3, with no clear D. Trimming stripped 8 bases from V and 0 bases from J, with 14 bases between. CDR1 is MNHEY and CDR2 is SVGEGT in the germline V gene. The CDR3 runs to 15 residues. The CDR3 sequence: CASRRHGYSGNTIYF. In DNA form, the CDR3 reads TGTGCCAGCCGAAGACACGGGTACTCTGGAAACACCATATATTTT.

As to this clonotype: Mismatch with germline at one junction end may stem from a read error. V is TRBV6-1 and J is TRBJ1-5; TRBD1 matches at 10 bases. The CDR3 covers 15 residues. Germline V lookup: CDR1 MNHNS, CDR2 SASEGT. The CDR3 sequence is CASSPTGGFNRPQHF. The CDR3 coding sequence is TGTGCCAGCAGTCCGACAGGGGGCTTCAATCGGCCCCAGCATTTT.

Turning to this clonotype: This may arise from a read error, as a much more abundant clone is one base away. V usage is TRBV28 and J usage is TRBJ2-7, with D unclear. This CDR3 has 16 residues. V gave up 5 bases and J gave up 7 bases, with 24 bases separating them. The V gene's germline CDR1 is MDHEN and CDR2 SYDVKM. The CDR3 DNA reads as TGTGCCAGCAGTCCTCACCTGACGTCCGGTAGGTGGGAGCAGTACTTC. This encodes CASSPHLTSGRWEQYF.